The rows below give T cell receptor beta chains drawn from one sample of a study of blood T cell repertoires in COVID-19. Method: immunoSEQ multiplex PCR; TCRdb's copy keeps in-frame clones and lacks some. The sample holds about 170,000 clones, roughly 83% seen once. What was sequenced was peripheral blood. The receptors come from a man younger than 35 with active or convalescent COVID-19. Both conserved end residues are part of each CDR3. D genes are given only for firm matches. Size is stated for part of the rows, as once, few or many counts, or as a class when the clone is expanded.

d_call clone_size j_call v_call cdr3_nt cdr3_aa
TRBD1 - TRBJ2-7 TRBV6-5 TGTGCCAGCAGTTACCAGGGGGCAGGTTACGAGCAGTACTTC CASSYQGAGYEQYF
TRBD1 - TRBJ1-1 TRBV6-5 TGTGCCAGCAGTTTCGGACAGGGGGCTCACACTGAAGCTTTCTTT CASSFGQGAHTEAFF
- - TRBJ1-5 TRBV19 TGTGCCAGTAGTATTAGGGGGGGGAATCAGCCCCAGCATTTT CASSIRGGNQPQHF
- - TRBJ2-1 TRBV6-1 TGTGCCAGCAGTGAGTCGGGCAATGAGCAGTTCTTC CASSESGNEQFF
TRBD2 - TRBJ2-1 TRBV2 TGTGCCAGCAGGTCTAGGACTAGTCGGGCCTACAATGAGCAGTTCTTC CASRSRTSRAYNEQFF
TRBD2 once TRBJ2-1 TRBV5-1 TGCGCCAGCAGCCGGGGGACTAGCGGTTCCTACAATGAGCAGTTCTTC CASSRGTSGSYNEQFF
TRBD1 - TRBJ1-2 TRBV2 TGTGCCAGCAGGAGTCCCGGGACAGGGTATGGCTACACCTTC CASRSPGTGYGYTF
- - TRBJ1-4 TRBV6-5 TGTGCCAGCAGCCCCAGGGGAACTAATGAAAAACTGTTTTTT CASSPRGTNEKLFF
TRBD2 - TRBJ2-1 TRBV4-3 TGCGCCAGCAGCCAAGAAGAACTAGCGGATTACAATGAGCAGTTCTTC CASSQEELADYNEQFF
TRBD1 - TRBJ1-1 TRBV7-8 TGTGCCAGCAGCACGAGACAGGGGGCCCCTGAAGCTTTCTTT CASSTRQGAPEAFF